Below, 18 T cell receptor beta chains from the same sample are listed, as sequenced in a study of radiotherapy plus CTLA-4 blockade in lung cancer (dated by TCRdb to 2016 to 2019). The library came from the immunoSEQ multiplex PCR assay. TCRdb took this table from immuneACCESS and kept in-frame rearrangements with V and J called. Such tables lack part of the clones; where checked against another copy, unresolved V genes explain under half of the gap, and the rest is unexplained. The sample table shows roughly 54,000 clones, and 65% to 85% are seen once. The top ten hold about 2.9% of the sample. Source: peripheral blood, taken from a patient treated with radiotherapy plus ipilimumab. Receptors were obtained from a human donor with non-small cell lung cancer who had a partial response to radiotherapy plus ipilimumab.

The chain combines TRBV7-3 with TRBJ2-3, with unresolved D. Germline-derived CDR1 and CDR2 are SGHTA and FQGTGA. Between the trimmed V and J ends, which lost 6 bases and 0 bases, there was a span of 4 bases. There are 12 residues in the CDR3. The CDR3 reads CASRSSTDTQYF. CDR3 nucleotide sequence: TGTGCCAGCAGATCTAGCACAGATACGCAGTATTTT.

V usage is TRBV4-2 and J usage is TRBJ2-2; D not certain. The ends were cut back, 0 bases at V and 6 bases at J, with 5 bases in the middle. CDR3 size: 13 residues. CDR1 is LGHNA and CDR2 is YNFKEQ in the germline V gene. This chain's CDR3 is CASSQDNSGELFF. In DNA form, the CDR3 reads TGTGCCAGCAGCCAAGACAACTCCGGGGAGCTGTTTTTT.

This clone has a single count. The chain combines TRBV7-9 with TRBJ2-7, with D possibly matching TRBD1 (5 bases). This CDR3 has 15 amino acids. Germline CDR1 reads SEHNR; CDR2 reads FQNEAQ (reference sequence). Trimming cost V 5 bases and J 2 bases, with 16 bases left between them. CDR3 loop: CASSPWEQATYEQYF. The CDR3 DNA is TGTGCCAGCAGCCCGTGGGAACAGGCCACCTACGAGCAGTACTTC. Supplemented by reference TRBV7-9 and TRBJ2-7, the full variable domain reads DTGVSQNPRHKITKRGQNVTFRCDPISEHNRLYWYRQTLGQGPEFLTYFQNEAQLEKSRLLSDRFSAERPKGSFSTLEIQRTEQGDSAMYLCASSPWEQATYEQYFGPGTRLTVT.

This chain connects TRBV5-1 to TRBJ1-2; no definite D call. Between the trimmed V and J ends, which lost 0 bases and 3 bases, there was a span of 9 bases. The CDR3 consists of 14 residues. Germline CDR1 is SGHRS and CDR2 is YFSETQ. CDR3 sequence: CASSLVANDYGYTF. The DNA of the CDR3 is TGCGCCAGCAGCTTGGTAGCCAACGACTATGGCTACACCTTC.

The rearrangement uses TRBV7-3 and TRBJ1-5; D may be TRBD1 (6 bases). V lost 2 bases and J lost 4, with 12 bases in between. CDR3 length: 15 residues. Germline CDR1 reads SGHTA; CDR2 reads FQGTGA. CDR3 loop: CASSLRGAANQPQHF. CDR3 DNA: TGTGCCAGCAGCTTACGGGGGGCTGCTAATCAGCCCCAGCATTTT.

The J gene is TRBJ1-1, the V gene TRBV16; D is possibly TRBD1 (6 bases). Trimming took off 6 bases at V and 4 bases at J, with 15 bases between the two ends. The CDR3 is 14 amino acids. Germline CDR1 KGHSY, CDR2 FQNENV. Here the CDR3 reads CASSLVQGPTEAFF. In DNA form, the CDR3 reads TGTGCCAGCAGTTTAGTGCAGGGGCCCACTGAAGCTTTCTTT.

V is TRBV12-5 and J is TRBJ1-1; 9 bases fit TRBD1. The CDR3 covers 19 residues. Trimming cost V 2 bases and J 0 bases; bases outside gene matches: 13. Germline values: CDR1 LGHNT, CDR2 FRNRAP. The CDR3 sequence: CASGLPPEQGAQMNTEAFF. For the CDR3, the DNA is TGTGCTAGTGGTTTGCCGCCCGAACAGGGGGCGCAGATGAACACTGAAGCTTTCTTT. Supplemented by reference TRBV12-5 and TRBJ1-1, the full variable domain reads DARVTQTPRHKVTEMGQEVTMRCQPILGHNTVFWYRQTMMQGLELLAYFRNRAPLDDSGMPKDRFSAEMPDATLATLKIQPSEPRDSAVYFCASGLPPEQGAQMNTEAFFGQGTRLTVV.

J is TRBJ1-6 and V is TRBV6-1; D ambiguous. Germline CDR1 is MNHNS and CDR2 is SASEGT. CDR3 length equals 12 residues. Trimming removed 2 bases at V and 9 bases at J, with 5 bases between. CDR3 amino acids: CASSERVSPLHF. The CDR3, as DNA: TGTGCCAGCAGTGAACGTGTTTCACCCCTCCACTTT.

The chain is built from TRBV19 and TRBJ1-6; D uncertain. The CDR3 is 16 amino acids. The germline V gene encodes CDR1 LNHDA and CDR2 SQIVND (reference sequence). With 7 bases removed from V and 0 bases from J, the gap between germline ends came to 13 bases. The CDR3 DNA follows: TGTGCCAGTAAAGAGGGCAGGAGCTCCTATAATTCACCCCTCCACTTT. It is translated as CASKEGRSSYNSPLHF.

This chain links TRBV5-4 with TRBJ2-2; 14 bases align to TRBD2. V shed 0 bases, J shed 4 bases, and the junction held 5 bases outside the gene matches. Germline-derived CDR1 and CDR2 are SGHNT and YYREEE (reference sequence). This CDR3 region has 18 residues. The CDR3 region has the DNA TGTGCCAGCAGCTTGGGACTAGCGGGGGGGCCAAGCACCGGGGAGCTGTTTTTT. Amino acids: CASSLGLAGGPSTGELFF.

The chain has TRBV19 and TRBJ1-4, with D possibly matching TRBD1 (6 bases). The germline V gene encodes CDR1 LNHDA and CDR2 SQIVND (reference sequence). The CDR3 sequence is 14 residues long. Trimming shortened V by 4 bases and J by 8 bases, and 14 bases separated the two germline ends. CDR3 DNA sequence: TGTGCCAGTAGTAATGGCAGGGGAAGGGAAAAACTGTTTTTT. Translated: CASSNGRGREKLFF.

This clone was found a few times. The V gene is TRBV7-3, the J gene TRBJ1-1; D unclear. The ends were cut back, 3 bases at V and 6 bases at J, with 11 bases in the middle. Germline values: CDR1 SGHTA, CDR2 FQGTGA. The CDR3 spans 13 residues. In nucleotides, the CDR3 is TGTGCCAGCAGCTTGTTTGAGGCGGCTGAAGCTTTCTTT. Amino acids: CASSLFEAAEAFF.

The chain recombines TRBV9 with TRBJ2-5; TRBD1 matches 7 bases. The J call is uncertain, as TRBJ2-7 better fits the DNA end. Germline V gene lookup returns CDR1 SGDLS and CDR2 YYNGEE. The length of the CDR3 is 13 residues. CDR3 nucleotides: TGTGCCAGCAGCCCCCGGGACAGCTACGAGCAGTACTTC. It yields the protein CASSPRDSYEQYF.

V is TRBV7-3 and J is TRBJ2-1, with 9 bases that match TRBD2. CDR3 size: 15 residues. CDR1 and CDR2 (germline): SGHTA, FQGTGA. Trimming removed 4 bases from V and 6 bases from J; junction bases left unmatched: 7. CDR3 sequence reads: CASSSLAGGGNEQFF. The CDR3 DNA reads as TGTGCCAGCAGCTCACTCGCGGGGGGGGGCAATGAGCAGTTCTTC.

This clone was seen only once. V is TRBV7-8 and J is TRBJ2-1; TRBD2 might be the D (6 bases). Trimming removed 5 bases from V and 3 bases from J, with 14 bases in between. Germline CDR1 SGHVS, CDR2 FQNEAQ. This CDR3 contains 15 residues. The CDR3 sequence: CASSPRRGYYNEQFF. CDR3 DNA sequence: TGTGCCAGCAGCCCGAGGCGGGGCTACTACAATGAGCAGTTCTTC.

The rearrangement links TRBV11-3 to TRBJ2-1; D unresolved. The CDR3 runs 16 residues. Trimming removed 0 bases from V and 0 bases from J, with 9 bases in between. Per germline, CDR1 SGHNT and CDR2 YENEEA. CDR3 protein: CASSLDGGSSYNEQFF. DNA of the CDR3: TGTGCCAGCAGCTTAGACGGCGGTAGCTCCTACAATGAGCAGTTCTTC.

The chain has TRBV19 and TRBJ1-1; D call uncertain. Looked up from germline, CDR1 is LNHDA and CDR2 is SQIVND (reference sequence). The CDR3 has 13 amino acids. The V end lost 3 bases, the J end lost 7 bases, and 12 bases lay between the germline ends. CDR3 region: CASSILSTGEAFF. The CDR3 DNA reads TGTGCCAGTAGTATTTTATCGACGGGTGAAGCTTTCTTT.

This sequence joins TRBV11-2 and TRBJ2-2; TRBD2 matches 15 bases. Germline loops: CDR1 SGHAT, CDR2 FQNNGV. V lost 1 base to trimming and J lost 6 bases; unmatched junction nucleotides: 6. This CDR3 has 18 residues. The CDR3 coding sequence is TGTGCCAGCAGCTTAGCGGGACTAGCGGGGGGCCATCCCGGGGAGCTGTTTTTT. It translates to CASSLAGLAGGHPGELFF.